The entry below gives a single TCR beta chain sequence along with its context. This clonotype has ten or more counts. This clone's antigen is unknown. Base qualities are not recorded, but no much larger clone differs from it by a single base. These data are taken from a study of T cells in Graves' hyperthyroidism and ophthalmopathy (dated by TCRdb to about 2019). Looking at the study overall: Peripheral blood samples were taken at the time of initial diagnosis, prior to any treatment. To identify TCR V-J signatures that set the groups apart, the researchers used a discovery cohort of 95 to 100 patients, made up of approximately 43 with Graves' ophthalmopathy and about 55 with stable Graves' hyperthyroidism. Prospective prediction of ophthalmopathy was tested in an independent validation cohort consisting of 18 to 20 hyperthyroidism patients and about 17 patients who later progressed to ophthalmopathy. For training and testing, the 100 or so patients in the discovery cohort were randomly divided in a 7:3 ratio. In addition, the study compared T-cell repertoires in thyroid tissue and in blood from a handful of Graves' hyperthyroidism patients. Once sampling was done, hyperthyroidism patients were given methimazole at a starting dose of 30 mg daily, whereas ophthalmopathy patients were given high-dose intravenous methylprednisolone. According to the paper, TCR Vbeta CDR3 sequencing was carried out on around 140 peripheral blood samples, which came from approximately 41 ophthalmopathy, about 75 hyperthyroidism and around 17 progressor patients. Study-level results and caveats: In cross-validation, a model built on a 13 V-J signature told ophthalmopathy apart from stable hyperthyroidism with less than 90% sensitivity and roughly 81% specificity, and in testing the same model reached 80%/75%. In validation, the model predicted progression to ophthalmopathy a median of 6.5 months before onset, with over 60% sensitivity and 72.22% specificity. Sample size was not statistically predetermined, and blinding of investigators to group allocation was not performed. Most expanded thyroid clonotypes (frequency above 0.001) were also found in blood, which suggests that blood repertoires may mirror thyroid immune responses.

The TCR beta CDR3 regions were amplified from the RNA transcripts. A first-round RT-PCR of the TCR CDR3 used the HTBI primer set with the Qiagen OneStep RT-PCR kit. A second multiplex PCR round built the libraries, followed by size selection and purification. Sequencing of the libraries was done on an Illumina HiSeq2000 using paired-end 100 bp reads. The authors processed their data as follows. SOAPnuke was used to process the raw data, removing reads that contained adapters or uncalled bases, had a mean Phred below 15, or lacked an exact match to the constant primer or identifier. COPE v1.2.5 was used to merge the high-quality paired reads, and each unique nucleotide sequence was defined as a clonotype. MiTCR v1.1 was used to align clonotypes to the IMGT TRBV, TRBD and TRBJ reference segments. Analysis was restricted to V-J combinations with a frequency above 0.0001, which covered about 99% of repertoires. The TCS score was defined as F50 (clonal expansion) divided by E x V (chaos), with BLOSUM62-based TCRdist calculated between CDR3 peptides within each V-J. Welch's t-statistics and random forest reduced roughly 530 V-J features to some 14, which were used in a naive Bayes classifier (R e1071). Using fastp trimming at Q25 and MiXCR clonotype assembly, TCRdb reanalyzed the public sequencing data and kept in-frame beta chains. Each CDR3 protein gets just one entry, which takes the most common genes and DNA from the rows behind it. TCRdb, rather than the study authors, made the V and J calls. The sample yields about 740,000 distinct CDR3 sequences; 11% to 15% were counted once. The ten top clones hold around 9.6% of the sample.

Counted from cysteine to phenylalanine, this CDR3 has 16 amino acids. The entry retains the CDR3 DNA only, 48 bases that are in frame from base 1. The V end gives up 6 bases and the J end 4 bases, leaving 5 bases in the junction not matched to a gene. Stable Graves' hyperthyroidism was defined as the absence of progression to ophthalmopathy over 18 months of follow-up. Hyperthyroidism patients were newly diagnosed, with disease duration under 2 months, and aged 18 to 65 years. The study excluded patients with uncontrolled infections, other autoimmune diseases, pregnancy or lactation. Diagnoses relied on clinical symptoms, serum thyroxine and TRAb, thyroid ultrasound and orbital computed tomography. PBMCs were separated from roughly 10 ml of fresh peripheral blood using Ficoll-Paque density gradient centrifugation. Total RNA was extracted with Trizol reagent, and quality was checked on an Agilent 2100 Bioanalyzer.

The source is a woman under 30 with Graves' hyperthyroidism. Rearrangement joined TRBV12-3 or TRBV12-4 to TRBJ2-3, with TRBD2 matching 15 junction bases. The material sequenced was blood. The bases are TGTGCCAGCAGCCAAAGGACTAGCGGGAGGGCAGATACGCAGTATTTT. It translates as CASSQRTSGRADTQYF.